The 26 T cell receptor gamma chains below all came from one sample that was sequenced in a study of intestinal T cells in coeliac disease. LymphoTrack primers amplified TRG sequences from 200 to 250 ng of biopsy DNA. TCRdb redid the clone calls on the multiplex PCR reads with CATT. The sample includes under 800 gamma-chain clones, roughly 52% seen only once; the top ten take 23%. Genomic DNA came from ten approximately 5.2-µm formalin-fixed paraffin-embedded scrolls per case. The sequenced sample consisted of a duodenal biopsy. Source of these receptors: a human donor with celiac disease.

This clone was recorded a few times. With a much larger clone just one base away, this may be a read error. This chain connects TRGV3 to TRGJ1 or TRGJ2. This CDR3 spans 14 amino acids. Germline V gene lookup returns CDR1 VTNTFY and CDR2 YDVSTARD (reference sequence). Here the CDR3 reads CATWESWYCYKKLF. The CDR3 DNA follows: TGTGCCACTTGGGAAAGTTGGTATTGTTATAAGAAACTCTTT.

This rearrangement joins TRGV9 to TRGJP1. The length of the CDR3 is 15 residues. CDR1 and CDR2 (germline): GITISATS, ISYDGTV (reference sequence). The junction had 8 bases not matched to a gene; V was cut back by 0 bases and J by 7 bases. The CDR3 protein is CALWEVPIHGWFKIF. CDR3 nucleotides: TGTGCCTTGTGGGAGGTGCCCATCCATGGTTGGTTCAAGATATTT.

This rearrangement joins TRGV9 to TRGJP1. Germline CDR1 GITISATS, CDR2 ISYDGTV (reference sequence). This CDR3 is built from 20 residues. The V segment lost 12 bases and the J segment 0 bases; nucleotides outside the gene matches: 28. The CDR3 DNA is TGTGCCCTTGTGGGAGGTGCCCCGTGCCCACCTTATACCACTGGTTGGTTCAAGATATTT. Encoded protein: CALVGGAPCPPYTTGWFKIF.

Points on this clone: Just one base apart from a much larger clone, this may be a read error. The rearrangement uses TRGV10 and TRGJP2. TRGV10 is an open reading frame whose function is uncertain. Losses at the gene ends were 11 bases for V and 6 bases for J; bases not matched to a gene: 7. CDR3 length: 12 residues. The CDR3 protein is CAALQGDWIKTF. For the CDR3, the DNA is TGTGCTGCGCTTCAGGGTGATTGGATCAAGACGTTT.

J is TRGJP1 and V is TRGV10. TRGV10 is assigned to the ORF class and has an uncertain function. Trimming cost V 8 bases and J 7 bases; bases outside gene matches: 14. The length of the CDR3 is 15 residues. The CDR3 bases are TGTGCTGCGTGGGATTATTTTTTGATTGGTTGGTTCAAGATATTT. It translates to CAAWDYFLIGWFKIF.

By sample share, this clone is large. The chain employs TRGV9 and TRGJ1 or TRGJ2. Germline V gene lookup returns CDR1 GITISATS and CDR2 ISYDGTV (reference sequence). V dropped 8 bases and J dropped 6; count of bases not matched to a gene: 7. CDR3 length: 11 residues. CDR3 amino acids: CALSVFYKKLF. The CDR3, as DNA: TGTGCCTTGTCGGTTTTTTATAAGAAACTCTTT.

This clone was seen more than once but under ten times. CDR3 sequence (DNA): TGTGCCTTGTGGGAGGTGCGTGGGGATATACCTACTGGTTGGTTCAAGATATTT. Its translation is CALWEVRGDIPTGWFKIF. The chain carries TRGV9 and TRGJP1. J gave up 5 bases and V 0 bases, and 15 bases lay outside the gene matches. CDR3 length equals 18 residues. The germline V gene encodes CDR1 GITISATS and CDR2 ISYDGTV (reference sequence).

A note on this clone: This DNA's translation differs at residue 10 from TCRdb's protein, which comes from a much larger clone; a read error is likely, and the protein shown is translated from the DNA. The chain has TRGV11 and TRGJP2. TRGV11 is reported as an ORF; its role is uncertain. After removal of 0 bases from V and 15 bases from J, the junction contained 7 bases not matched to a gene. The CDR3 is 13 amino acids. In nucleotides, the CDR3 is TGTGCCTGCTGGATTAGGCACGGGAGGGTCAAGACGTTT. This translates into CACWIRHGRVKTF.

As regards this clone: TCRdb pairs this DNA with a much larger clone's protein that differs at residue 7, likely a read error; the protein shown was translated from the DNA. The V and J genes are TRGV8 and TRGJP1. The V gene end was trimmed by 1 base and the J gene end by 0 bases; junction bases not matched to a gene: 5. The germline V gene has CDR1 VENAVY and CDR2 YDSYNSRV. This CDR3 has 16 residues. The DNA of the CDR3 is TGTGCCACCTGGGATAGCCCCGATACCACTGGTTGGTTCAAGATATTT. This translates into CATWDSPDTTGWFKIF.

The chain combines TRGV11 with TRGJP2. TRGV11 is an ORF, with its function uncertain. CDR3 length: 13 amino acids. After removal of 1 base from V and 17 bases from J, the junction contained 10 bases not matched to a gene. CDR3 coding DNA: TGTGCCTGCTGGATTAGGCAGGGAGGATCAAAGACGTTT. It codes for CACWIRQGGSKTF.

This rearrangement joins TRGV11 to TRGJP1. TRGV11 is an ORF for which the function is uncertain. V lost 8 bases, J lost 12 bases, and 18 bases stayed unmatched. The CDR3 extends over 15 amino acids. CDR3 nucleotide sequence: TGTGCCTGCTGGACTTCGCTACGGCCTCGTGGGTTCAAGATATTT. Translation: CACWTSLRPRGFKIF.

This rearrangement joins TRGV10 to TRGJ1 or TRGJ2. TRGV10 is assigned to the ORF class and has an uncertain function. V was clipped by 8 bases and J by 6 bases; unmatched bases: 11. The CDR3 is 13 amino acids. CDR3 DNA: TGTGCTGCGTGGGAAAAAAGAGGTTATAAGAAACTCTTT. Amino acids: CAAWEKRGYKKLF.

The chain employs TRGV4 and TRGJ1 or TRGJ2. This CDR3 is built from 10 residues. J gave up 9 bases and V 5 bases, and 4 bases lay outside the gene matches. CDR1 and CDR2 from the germline V gene are EGSTGY and YDSYTSSV. The CDR3 sequence is CATWVVKKLF. CDR3 in DNA: TGTGCCACCTGGGTGGTTAAGAAACTCTTT.

The chain has TRGV3 and TRGJP2. The CDR3 contains 17 residues. CDR1 is VTNTFY and CDR2 is YDVSTARD in the germline V gene (reference sequence). With V trimmed by 8 bases and J by 10 bases, 25 bases remained unmatched. CDR3 in DNA: TGTGCCACCTTGGGACCCGCCGCAGATGCGGTGATTTGGATCAAGACGTTT. Translated, it gives CATLGPAADAVIWIKTF.

This clone appeared once. The V call is TRGV2, the J call TRGJ1 or TRGJ2. CDR1 and CDR2 (germline): EGSNGY, YDSYNSKV. Trimming at V came to 3 bases and at J to 10 bases, leaving 9 bases not matched to a gene. The CDR3 has 12 residues. CDR3 in amino acids: CATWDLGIKKLF. DNA for the CDR3: TGTGCCACCTGGGACTTGGGTATAAAGAAACTCTTT.

Comment on this clone: This could be a read error, since a much larger clone is one nucleotide away. Other DNA sequences in this specimen translate into the identical CDR3. The chain couples TRGV3 to TRGJP1. The CDR3 is 13 amino acids. Germline-derived CDR1 and CDR2 are VTNTFY and YDVSTARD (reference sequence). CDR3 loop: CATWDSTGWFKIF. The CDR3 region has the DNA TGTGCCACCTGGGACAGTACTGGTTGGTTCAAGATATTC.

As to this clone: TCRdb attributes to this sequence the protein of a much larger clone, which differs from the DNA translation at residue 14; a read error is likely, and the protein displayed is translated from the DNA. J is TRGJ1 or TRGJ2 and V is TRGV9. Germline-derived CDR1 and CDR2 are GITISATS and ISYDGTV (reference sequence). This CDR3 contains 17 residues. The CDR3 loop reads CALWEVRAFRYYYRKLF. As DNA, the CDR3 is TGTGCCTTGTGGGAGGTGAGGGCGTTTCGTTATTATTATAGGAAACTCTTT.

This clone was detected a few times. Only one base separates this from a far larger clonotype, so it likely reflects a read error. The sample carries other DNA sequences with the same CDR3. The rearrangement uses TRGV8 and TRGJP1. The CDR3 contains 16 residues. J gave up 2 bases and V 1 base, and 7 bases lay outside the gene matches. Looked up from germline, CDR1 is VENAVY and CDR2 is YDSYNSRV. The DNA of the CDR3 is TGTGCCACCTGGGATAGCCTCGACACCACTGGTTGGTTCAAGATATTT. The encoded protein is CATWDSLDTTGWFKIF.

J is TRGJP1 and V is TRGV4. Germline-derived CDR1 and CDR2 are EGSTGY and YDSYTSSV. Trimming removed 9 bases from V and 12 bases from J; junction bases left unmatched: 16. The CDR3 is made up of 13 amino acids. The CDR3 here is CATGPDGTRFKIF. For the CDR3, the DNA is TGTGCCACCGGACCGGATGGAACAAGGTTCAAGATATTT.

This sequence joins TRGV8 and TRGJ1 or TRGJ2. The V segment lost 0 bases and the J segment 4 bases; nucleotides outside the gene matches: 6. Germline CDR1 reads VENAVY; CDR2 reads YDSYNSRV. The CDR3 runs 14 residues. The CDR3 here is CATWDRGEYYKKLF. CDR3 DNA sequence: TGTGCCACCTGGGATAGGGGTGAGTATTATAAGAAACTCTTT.

This clone was detected only a few times. The protein held in TCRdb is that of a much larger clone and does not match this DNA's translation at residue 12, likely because of a read error; the protein shown is translated from the DNA. The chain joins TRGV11 to TRGJP1. TRGV11 is an ORF, with its function uncertain. The CDR3 contains 15 residues. CDR3 protein: CACWIADTTGWLKIF. The CDR3 DNA reads TGTGCCTGCTGGATTGCGGATACCACTGGTTGGCTCAAGATATTT.

The chain employs TRGV3 and TRGJ1 or TRGJ2. There are 11 residues in the CDR3. Trimming removed 9 bases from V and 5 bases from J; junction bases left unmatched: 7. Germline V CDR1 and CDR2: VTNTFY, YDVSTARD (reference sequence). The CDR3 DNA is TGTGCCACCATGGGCCATTATAAGAAACTCTTT. Amino acid sequence: CATMGHYKKLF.

A remark on this clone: A read error likely explains why the TCRdb protein, taken from a much larger clone, differs from this DNA's translation at residue 4; the protein shown is translated from the DNA. The chain recombines TRGV11 with TRGJP2. TRGV11 is recorded as an ORF, its role being uncertain. The CDR3 has 13 residues. The CDR3 sequence is CACRIRHGRIKTF. The CDR3 DNA reads as TGTGCCTGCCGGATTAGGCACGGGAGGATCAAGACGTTT.

This clone was counted only a few times. The V call is TRGV8, the J call TRGJP2. The CDR3 length is 13 residues. The trim removed 0 bases at V and 6 bases at J, leaving 1 base unmatched. Per the germline V gene, CDR1 is VENAVY and CDR2 is YDSYNSRV. CDR3 bases: TGTGCCACCTGGGATAGGGGTGATTGGATCAAGACGTTT. Translation: CATWDRGDWIKTF.

Details on this clone: The protein listed by TCRdb differs at residue 7 from the translated DNA, so the DNA translation is shown. V gene TRGV2 combines with J gene TRGJ1 or TRGJ2. V was clipped by 0 bases and J by 5 bases; unmatched bases: 13. The germline gives CDR1 EGSNGY, CDR2 YDSYNSKV. The CDR3 is 16 residues long. This CDR3 is CATWDGAWLFHYKKLF. The CDR3 DNA reads as TGTGCCACCTGGGACGGGGCGTGGCTTTTTCATTATAAGAAACTCTTT.

Written as DNA, the CDR3 is TGTGCCTTGTGGGAGGTGCGTGGGGATATACCACTTGGTTGGTTCAAGATATTT. Amino acids: CALWEVRGDIPLGWFKIF. The V and J genes are TRGV9 and TRGJP1. Germline CDR1 GITISATS, CDR2 ISYDGTV (reference sequence). The V and J ends lost 0 bases and 7 bases, in that order; junction bases with no gene match: 17. This CDR3 spans 18 amino acids.